This T cell receptor (beta chain) was obtained from a study of PD-L1 blockade in urothelial cancer. About the research overall: T cells were recovered from blood samples at a median of approximately 150,000. Findings and caveats of the study: Durable-benefit patients expanded tumor-associated blood clones more at 3 weeks.

Concerning this clone itself: What it binds is not known.

The CDR3 sequence is 15 residues long. V lost 0 bases and J lost 3, with 11 bases in between. From germline, CDR1 is MRHNA and CDR2 SNTAGT. Stated time point: peripheral blood 6 weeks after treatment start. Between 1 and 8 samples per patient were obtained, pretreatment and on-treatment. Sequencing used immunoSEQ multiplex PCR; TCRdb keeps in-frame clones, though not all of them. The table includes 15,000 to 20,000 clones, about four fifths detected once. The clonotype was recovered from a man in his fifties or sixties with urothelial cancer. The source material was PBMCs, sampled around atezolizumab (anti-PD-L1) treatment. This sequence joins TRBV6-4 and TRBJ1-2, with D tentatively TRBD1 (5 bases). The CDR3 coding sequence is TGTGCCAGCAGTGACTCAGGCAGGGAACACTATGGCTACACCTTC. This gives the protein CASSDSGREHYGYTF.